This T cell receptor (beta chain) was identified in a study of radiotherapy plus CTLA-4 blockade in lung cancer. Using immunoSEQ multiplex PCR, the repertoire was profiled, and TCRdb retains in-frame clones only, with some absent. This sample carries 120,000 or so clones, about 90% of them seen once, and the ten largest clones take 5.5% to 7%. With ipilimumab providing CTLA-4 blockade, focal radiation was administered to patients who had chemo-refractory metastatic non-small-cell lung cancer. Germline V gene sequence: CDR1 LNHDA, CDR2 SQIVND (reference sequence). V gave up 7 bases and J gave up 4 bases, with 14 bases separating them. The CDR3 covers 14 residues.

The source is a human donor with non-small cell lung cancer that progressed on radiotherapy plus ipilimumab. The chain is built from TRBV19 and TRBJ1-3; D perhaps matches TRBD1 (5 bases). The input for sequencing was peripheral blood, taken from a patient treated with radiotherapy plus ipilimumab. The CDR3 nucleotides are TGTGCCAGTACCGTACAGGCGGGGGGAAACACCATATATTTT. Translated: CASTVQAGGNTIYF.